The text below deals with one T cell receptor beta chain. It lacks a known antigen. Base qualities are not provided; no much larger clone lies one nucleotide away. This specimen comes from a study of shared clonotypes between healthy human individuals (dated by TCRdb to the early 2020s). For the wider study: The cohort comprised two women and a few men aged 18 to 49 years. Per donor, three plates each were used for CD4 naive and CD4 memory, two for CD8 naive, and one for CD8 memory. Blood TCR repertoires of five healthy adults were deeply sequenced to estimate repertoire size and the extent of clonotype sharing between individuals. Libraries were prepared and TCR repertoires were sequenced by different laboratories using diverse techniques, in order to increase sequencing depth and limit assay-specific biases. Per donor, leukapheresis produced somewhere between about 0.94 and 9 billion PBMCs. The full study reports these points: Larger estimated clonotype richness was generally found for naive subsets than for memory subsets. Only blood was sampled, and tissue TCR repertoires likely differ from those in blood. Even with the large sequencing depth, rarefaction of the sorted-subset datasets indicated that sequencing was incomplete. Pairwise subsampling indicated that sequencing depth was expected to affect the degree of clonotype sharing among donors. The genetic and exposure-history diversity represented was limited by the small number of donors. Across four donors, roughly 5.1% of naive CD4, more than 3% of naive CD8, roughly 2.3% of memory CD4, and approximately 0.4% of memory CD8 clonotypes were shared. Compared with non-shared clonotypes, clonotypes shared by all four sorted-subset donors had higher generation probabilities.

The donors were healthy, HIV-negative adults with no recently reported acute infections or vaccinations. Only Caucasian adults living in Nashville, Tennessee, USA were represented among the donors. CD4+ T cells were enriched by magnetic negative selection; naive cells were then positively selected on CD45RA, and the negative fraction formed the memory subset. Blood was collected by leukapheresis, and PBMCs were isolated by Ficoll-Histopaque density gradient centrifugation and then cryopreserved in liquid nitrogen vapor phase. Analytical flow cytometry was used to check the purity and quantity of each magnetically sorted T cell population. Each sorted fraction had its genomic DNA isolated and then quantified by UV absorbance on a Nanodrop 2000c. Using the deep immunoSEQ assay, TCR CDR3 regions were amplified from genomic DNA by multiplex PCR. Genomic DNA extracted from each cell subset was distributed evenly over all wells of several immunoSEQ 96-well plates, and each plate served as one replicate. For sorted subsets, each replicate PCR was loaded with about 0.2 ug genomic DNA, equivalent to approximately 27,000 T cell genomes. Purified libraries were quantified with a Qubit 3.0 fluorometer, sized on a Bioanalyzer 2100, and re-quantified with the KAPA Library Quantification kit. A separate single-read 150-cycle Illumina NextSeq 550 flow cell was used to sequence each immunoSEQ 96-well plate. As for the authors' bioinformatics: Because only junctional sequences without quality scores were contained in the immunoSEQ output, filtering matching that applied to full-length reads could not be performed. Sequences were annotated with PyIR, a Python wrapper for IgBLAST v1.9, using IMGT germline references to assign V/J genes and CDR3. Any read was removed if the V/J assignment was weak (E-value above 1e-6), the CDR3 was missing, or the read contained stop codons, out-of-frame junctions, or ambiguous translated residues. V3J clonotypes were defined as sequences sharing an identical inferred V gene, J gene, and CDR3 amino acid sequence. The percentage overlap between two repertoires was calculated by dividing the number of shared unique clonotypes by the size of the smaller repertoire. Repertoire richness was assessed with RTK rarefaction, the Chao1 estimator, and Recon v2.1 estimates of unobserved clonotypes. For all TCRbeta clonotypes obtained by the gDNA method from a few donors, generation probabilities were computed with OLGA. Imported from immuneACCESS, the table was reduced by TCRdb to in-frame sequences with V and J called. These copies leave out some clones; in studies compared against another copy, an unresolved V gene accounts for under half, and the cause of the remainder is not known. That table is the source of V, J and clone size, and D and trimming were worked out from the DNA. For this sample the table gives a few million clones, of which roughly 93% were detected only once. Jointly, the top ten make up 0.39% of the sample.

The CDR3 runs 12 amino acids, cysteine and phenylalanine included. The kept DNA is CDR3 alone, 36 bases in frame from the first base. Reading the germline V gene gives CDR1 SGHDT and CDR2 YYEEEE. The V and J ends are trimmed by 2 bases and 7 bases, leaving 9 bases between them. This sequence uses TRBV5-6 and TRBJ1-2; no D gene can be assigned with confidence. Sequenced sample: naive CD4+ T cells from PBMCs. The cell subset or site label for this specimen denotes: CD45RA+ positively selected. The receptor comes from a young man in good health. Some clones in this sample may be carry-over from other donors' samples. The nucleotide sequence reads TGTGCCAGCAGCTTTTCCTGGGGTGGCTACACCTTC. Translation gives CASSFSWGGYTF.